A single sample gave rise to the 24 T cell receptor beta chains below, sequenced in a study of blood T cell repertoires in COVID-19. Clones were sequenced by immunoSEQ multiplex PCR, and TCRdb holds only the in-frame ones, with some missing. The data show about 380,000 clones, around 87% seen once. Sequencing was carried out using peripheral blood. The receptors come from a man aged 18 to 30 with active or convalescent COVID-19.

The chain is built from TRBV9 and TRBJ2-7; TRBD1 matches 10 bases. The CDR3 consists of 15 residues. V trimming: 3 bases; J trimming: 3 bases; junction bases outside the gene matches: 6. Germline lookup yields CDR1 SGDLS and CDR2 YYNGEE. DNA for the CDR3: TGTGCCAGCAGCGCCTGGGGGACAGGGGACTACGAGCAGTACTTC. Translated, it gives CASSAWGTGDYEQYF.

The table lists this clone with a count of one. CDR3 sequence reads: CASSKDRGAYEQYF. CDR3 nucleotides: TGTGCCAGCAGCAAGGACAGGGGGGCCTACGAGCAGTACTTC. The gene calls are TRBV7-7 and TRBJ2-7; 10 bases are shared with TRBD1. The CDR3 covers 14 residues. After removal of 5 bases from V and 2 bases from J, the junction contained 3 bases not matched to a gene. Germline V lookup: CDR1 SSHAT, CDR2 FNYEAQ (reference sequence).

Only one count was recorded for this clone. The rearrangement links TRBV7-9 to TRBJ1-3, with D unresolved. CDR1 is SEHNR and CDR2 is FQNEAQ in the germline V gene (reference sequence). The CDR3 has 16 amino acids. With 1 base removed from V and 0 bases from J, the gap between germline ends came to 10 bases. The CDR3 region is CASSLEGGSSGNTIYF. Here the CDR3 DNA reads TGTGCCAGCAGCTTAGAGGGAGGGTCCTCTGGAAACACCATATATTTT.

The genes are TRBV5-1 and TRBJ2-7; 9 bases map to TRBD1. Germline V gene data show CDR1 as SGHRS and CDR2 as YFSETQ. The trim removed 3 bases at V and 5 bases at J, leaving 6 bases unmatched. The CDR3 has 14 amino acids. The CDR3 bases are TGCGCCAGCAGCTATACAGGGGGCACCAACGAGCAGTACTTC. Protein sequence: CASSYTGGTNEQYF.

This clone was counted a few times. The chain couples TRBV7-9 to TRBJ1-6, with D possibly matching TRBD1 (6 bases). This CDR3 comprises 14 residues. Trimming shortened V by 8 bases and J by 0 bases, and 8 bases separated the two germline ends. CDR1 is SEHNR and CDR2 is FQNEAQ in the germline V gene (reference sequence). In nucleotides, the CDR3 is TGTGCCAGCCGGGACATCTCCTATAATTCACCCCTCCACTTT. As protein: CASRDISYNSPLHF.

The V gene is TRBV27, the J gene TRBJ1-1, with 7 positions matching TRBD1. J lost 1 base, V lost 5 bases, and 13 bases had no gene match. The germline V gene has CDR1 MNHEY and CDR2 SMNVEV (reference sequence). The CDR3 is 17 amino acids. CDR3 protein: CASSAHATGQGNTEAFF. Written as DNA, the CDR3 is TGTGCCAGCAGTGCTCACGCGACAGGGCAGGGGAACACTGAAGCTTTCTTT.

The chain employs TRBV5-1 and TRBJ1-3; D is possibly TRBD1 (6 bases). This CDR3 has 16 amino acids. Germline CDR1 and CDR2: SGHRS and YFSETQ. The ends were cut back, 0 bases at V and 3 bases at J, with 13 bases in the middle. DNA of the CDR3: TGCGCCAGCAGCTTGGTAGGGACAAGTGGTGGAAACACCATATATTTT. Translated, it gives CASSLVGTSGGNTIYF.

This chain links TRBV10-1 with TRBJ2-7, with D unresolved. This CDR3 has 14 residues. Germline V gene data show CDR1 as WNHNN and CDR2 as SYGVQD (reference sequence). Trimming removed 9 bases at V and 2 bases at J, with 17 bases between. In nucleotides, the CDR3 is TGCGCCAGACTGTCGAGTTCTCCTCCCTACGAGCAGTACTTC. It is translated as CARLSSSPPYEQYF.

The gene calls are TRBV19 and TRBJ1-2; D is undetermined. Trimming shortened V by 2 bases and J by 6 bases, and 19 bases separated the two germline ends. CDR3 length: 16 amino acids. Germline V CDR1 and CDR2: LNHDA, SQIVND (reference sequence). Written as DNA, the CDR3 is TGTGCCAGTAGTATAAACCTTCAACGGGGAATCCATGGCTACACCTTC. Protein sequence: CASSINLQRGIHGYTF. The full variable domain, with the rest looked up from reference TRBV19 and TRBJ1-2, is DGGITQSPKYLFRKEGQNVTLSCEQNLNHDAMYWYRQDPGQGLRLIYYSQIVNDFQKGDIAEGYSVSREKKESFPLTVTSAQKNPTAFYLCASSINLQRGIHGYTFGSGTRLTVV.

The rearrangement uses TRBV7-9 and TRBJ1-1; no definite D call. The ends were cut back, 3 bases at V and 0 bases at J, with 8 bases in the middle. The length of the CDR3 is 14 residues. The germline V gene has CDR1 SEHNR and CDR2 FQNEAQ (reference sequence). CDR3 region: CASSFRTVNTEAFF. CDR3 DNA: TGTGCCAGCAGCTTTCGTACGGTGAACACTGAAGCTTTCTTT.

V gene TRBV6-5 combines with J gene TRBJ2-5, with D possibly TRBD2 on 6 matching bases. CDR1 MNHEY and CDR2 SVGAGI come from the germline V gene. This CDR3 has 13 amino acids. V dropped 6 bases and J dropped 5 bases, with 13 bases sitting between them. CDR3 sequence reads: CASSPTSWETQYF. The CDR3 coding sequence is TGTGCCAGCAGCCCGACTAGTTGGGAGACCCAGTACTTC.

The V and J genes are TRBV10-3 and TRBJ1-2; no definite D call. This CDR3 has 15 amino acids. The germline gives CDR1 ENHRY, CDR2 SYGVKD. Trimming stripped 0 bases from V and 3 bases from J, with 11 bases between. CDR3 loop: CAISESSQAYYGYTF. CDR3 bases: TGTGCCATCAGTGAGTCCTCCCAGGCATACTATGGCTACACCTTC.

The genes are TRBV5-5 and TRBJ2-2; tentatively, D is TRBD1 (6 bases). Germline V gene lookup returns CDR1 SGHKS and CDR2 YYEKEE (reference sequence). Deletions cut 4 bases from V and 5 bases from J, with 15 bases between. The CDR3 is 15 residues long. The CDR3 DNA sequence: TGTGCCAGCAGCCAGACTACAGGGCCTACCGGGGAGCTGTTTTTT. Protein product: CASSQTTGPTGELFF. Full variable domain (remainder filled in from reference TRBV5-5 and TRBJ2-2): DAGVTQSPTHLIKTRGQQVTLRCSPISGHKSVSWYQQVLGQGPQFIFQYYEKEERGRGNFPDRFSARQFPNYSSELNVNALLLGDSALYLCASSQTTGPTGELFFGEGSRLTVL.

This clone was seen just once. The genes are TRBV27 and TRBJ1-2, with 12 bases that match TRBD1. Trimming took 6 bases from V and 2 from J; bases not matched to a gene: 13. The CDR3 extends over 18 amino acids. Germline values: CDR1 MNHEY, CDR2 SMNVEV (reference sequence). In DNA form, the CDR3 reads TGTGCCAGCAGCTATACCGGGACAGGGGGCGGCCTGAACTATGGCTACACCTTC. Translating gives CASSYTGTGGGLNYGYTF.

V usage is TRBV29-1 and J usage is TRBJ2-5, with a weak D call TRBD2 (5 bases). Germline lookup yields CDR1 SQVTM and CDR2 ANQGSEA. The germline V and J ends were trimmed by 7 bases and 2 bases, with 14 bases remaining between them. This CDR3 comprises 13 residues. The chain's CDR3 is CSAGGRLQETQYF. The CDR3 coding sequence is TGCAGCGCCGGAGGACGCTTACAAGAGACCCAGTACTTC. Full variable domain (missing parts from reference TRBV29-1 and TRBJ2-5): SAVISQKPSRDICQRGTSLTIQCQVDSQVTMMFWYRQQPGQSLTLIATANQGSEATYESGFVIDKFPISRPNLTFSTLTVSNMSPEDSSIYLCSAGGRLQETQYFGPGTRLLVL.

Many counts were recorded for this clone. This chain joins TRBV6-6 and TRBJ2-7; D is perhaps TRBD1 (6 bases). CDR1 is MNHNY and CDR2 is SVGAGI in the germline V gene (reference sequence). The V gene lost 4 bases and the J gene lost 0 bases, with 10 bases spanning the gap. CDR3 length: 14 amino acids. The CDR3 spells CASSLGTSSYEQYF. The CDR3 region has the DNA TGTGCCAGCAGTTTAGGGACATCCTCCTACGAGCAGTACTTC.

The chain has TRBV5-1 and TRBJ1-4, with no clear D. The CDR3 loop spans 15 amino acids. V shed 4 bases and J shed 0 bases, with 10 bases lying between them. Germline V gene sequence: CDR1 SGHRS, CDR2 YFSETQ. The CDR3 DNA reads as TGCGCCAGCAGCGAGGGAAGCGCAACTAATGAAAAACTGTTTTTT. Protein product: CASSEGSATNEKLFF.

The table lists this clone with a count of one. The chain links TRBV6-4 to TRBJ2-7; TRBD2 matches at 7 bases. Germline assignment: CDR1 MRHNA and CDR2 SNTAGT. The CDR3 covers 16 residues. With 1 base clipped from V and 2 bases from J, the junction kept 8 bases outside the gene matches. In DNA form, the CDR3 reads TGTGCCAGCAGTGACTGGGACGCGGGAGTCCCCTACGAGCAGTACTTC. It is translated as CASSDWDAGVPYEQYF.

This chain connects TRBV2 to TRBJ2-1; D ambiguous. This CDR3 comprises 11 residues. The V end was cut by 5 bases, the J end by 4 bases, with 3 bases between. Germline CDR1 is SNHLY and CDR2 is FYNNEI. The DNA for the CDR3 is TGTGCCAGCAGTTATTACAATGAGCAGTTCTTC. Translating it yields CASSYYNEQFF.

V is TRBV6-5 and J is TRBJ1-1; D is possibly TRBD1 (6 bases). V lost 6 bases and J 11 bases, leaving 19 bases between the germline ends. Germline V gene lookup returns CDR1 MNHEY and CDR2 SVGAGI. The CDR3 has 13 amino acids. CDR3 sequence: CASRGTLGDMAFF. Written as DNA, the CDR3 is TGTGCCAGCAGGGGGACACTTGGTGATATGGCTTTCTTT.

V usage is TRBV27 and J usage is TRBJ1-5; maybe TRBD1 (5 bases). V lost 0 bases, J lost 6 bases, and 9 bases lay in between. This CDR3 is built from 14 residues. In germline, CDR1 is MNHEY, CDR2 SMNVEV (reference sequence). CDR3 sequence reads: CASSLSWRGQPQHF. The CDR3 region has the DNA TGTGCCAGCAGTTTATCGTGGAGGGGTCAGCCCCAGCATTTT.

The chain combines TRBV6-5 with TRBJ2-4; no clear D. Germline values: CDR1 MNHEY, CDR2 SVGAGI. Trimming cost V 4 bases and J 0 bases, with 7 bases left between them. The CDR3 has 14 residues. The CDR3 nucleotides read TGTGCCAGCAGTTTATTACTAGCCAAAAACATTCAGTACTTC. Protein product: CASSLLLAKNIQYF.

J is TRBJ1-1 and V is TRBV29-1, with a possible D match to TRBD1 (5 bases). This CDR3 spans 14 amino acids. The V gene lost 4 bases and the J gene lost 3 bases, with 15 bases spanning the gap. Germline V gene lookup returns CDR1 SQVTM and CDR2 ANQGSEA. CDR3 DNA sequence: TGCAGCGTTGGTGGGCGCGGAGGGGACACTGAAGCTTTCTTT. It yields the protein CSVGGRGGDTEAFF.

This clone was seen more than once but under ten times. The rearrangement links TRBV19 to TRBJ2-7, with a weak D call TRBD2 (5 bases). The CDR3 runs to 15 residues. CDR1 is LNHDA, CDR2 SQIVND, per germline (reference sequence). With 6 bases removed from V and 0 bases from J, the gap between germline ends came to 15 bases. CDR3 sequence reads: CASRPSHWGSYEQYF. CDR3 DNA: TGTGCCAGTAGACCTAGCCACTGGGGCTCCTACGAGCAGTACTTC.